The 3 T cell receptor beta chains presented below share a single source sample, sequenced in a study of OX40 agonist ivuxolimab in advanced cancers. Using immunoSEQ multiplex PCR, the repertoire was profiled, and TCRdb retains in-frame clones only, with some absent. Of around 11,000 clones in the sample, roughly 79% are singletons; the top ten hold about a sixth. The input for sequencing was CD4+ or CD8+ T cells sorted from blood, taken in a trial of the OX40 agonist ivuxolimab. Source of these receptors: an adult with an advanced solid tumor such as melanoma, head and neck, liver or kidney cancer.

Comments on this clone: A junction end diverges from the germline sequence, so it may reflect a read error. CDR3 amino acids: CASSLVPGMNTGAFF. CDR3 bases: TGTGCCAGCAGCTTAGTTCCAGGAATGAACACTGGAGCTTTCTTT. This rearrangement joins TRBV7-2 to TRBJ1-1; D is unresolved. In germline, CDR1 is SGHTA, CDR2 FQGNSA. This CDR3 is built from 15 residues.

This clone was seen only a few times. The rearrangement links TRBV29-1 to TRBJ2-7; D is possibly TRBD1 (7 bases). V lost 1 base and J lost 5, with 12 bases in between. The CDR3 has 13 amino acids. Germline values: CDR1 SQVTM, CDR2 ANQGSEA. In DNA form, the CDR3 reads TGCAGCGTTGAAGCCCGGGGGACAGACGAGCAGTACTTC. This encodes CSVEARGTDEQYF.

The chain is built from TRBV5-1 and TRBJ2-5, with D perhaps matching TRBD1 or TRBD2 (5 bases each). V shed 2 bases and J shed 2 bases, with 10 bases lying between them. Germline CDR1 and CDR2: SGHRS and YFSETQ. The CDR3 spans 14 residues. CDR3 nucleotide sequence: TGCGCCAGCAGCTTCGAGGGGTGGCAAGAGACCCAGTACTTC. Protein product: CASSFEGWQETQYF.